The 2 T cell receptor beta chains presented below share a single source sample, sequenced in a study of T-cell memory formation after mild COVID-19. TCRdb reanalysed the 5' RACE reads using MiXCR and keeps one entry per CDR3 protein. This sample has tens of thousands of distinct CDR3 sequences; over 13% occur once, and the top ten carry approximately 40%. The sequenced material came from PBMCs or a T cell subset sorted from them (not recorded which). These receptors all come from a man younger than 35 who had mild COVID-19 (a few samples of this study predate the infection). Cell type and time point are not known.

This clonotype was observed a handful of times. This chain joins TRBV5-1 and TRBJ1-1; D gene ambiguous. CDR1 and CDR2 from the germline V gene are SGHRS and YFSETQ. CDR3 size: 12 residues. The V and J ends lost 5 bases and 3 bases respectively, with 8 bases between them. CDR3 nucleotide sequence: TGCGCCAGCAGGTCTTGGGACACTGAAGCTTTCTTT. Residues: CASRSWDTEAFF.

Many counts were recorded for this clonotype. The J gene is TRBJ2-2, the V gene TRBV7-8, with 7 bases matching TRBD2. Per germline, CDR1 SGHVS and CDR2 FQNEAQ. The CDR3 has 19 residues. J gave up 0 bases and V 4 bases, and 14 bases lay outside the gene matches. CDR3 in DNA: TGTGCCAGCAGCTATGGGATCGGGGGGAAAAGGTCGAACACCGGGGAGCTGTTTTTT. Translation: CASSYGIGGKRSNTGELFF.